This is a list of T cell receptor beta chains from one sample in a study of blood T cell repertoires in COVID-19. The table came from immunoSEQ multiplex PCR; TCRdb's copy has only in-frame clones and leaves some out. The sample holds 320,000 or so clones; approximately 84% are singletons and the top ten take about 0.93%. Sequencing was performed on PBMCs or T cells enriched from blood (not recorded which). These receptors all come from a young woman who had recovered from COVID-19. Both conserved end residues are part of each CDR3. A D gene is named only where the DNA matches it firmly. Only part of the rows carry a size: once, few, many, or a class if the clone is expanded.

>13|TRBJ2-7|TRBD1|TRBV4-3|NA
CASSPDRGYEQYF
TGCGCCAGCAGCCCAGACAGGGGCTACGAGCAGTACTTC
>14|TRBJ1-2|NA|TRBV6-1|NA
CASSEGREASGYTF
TGTGCCAGCAGTGAAGGTCGGGAGGCATCTGGCTACACCTTC
>14|TRBJ2-3|TRBD1|TRBV19|NA
CASAETGYTDTQYF
TGTGCCAGTGCCGAGACAGGGTACACAGATACGCAGTATTTT
>14|TRBJ1-6|TRBD1|TRBV19|NA
CASRGQNYNSPLHF
TGTGCCAGCCGGGGACAGAACTATAATTCACCCCTCCACTTT
>18|TRBJ2-4|TRBD2|TRBV27|NA
CASSHYSGGTLAKNIQYF
TGTGCCAGCAGTCACTATAGCGGGGGGACCCTAGCCAAAAACATTCAGTACTTC
>17|TRBJ1-4|TRBD1|TRBV5-4|NA
CASSPGQGLGTNEKLFF
TGTGCCAGCAGCCCCGGACAGGGATTGGGAACTAATGAAAAACTGTTTTTT
>13|TRBJ1-2|NA|TRBV5-6|NA
CASDRPGHYGYTF
TGTGCCAGCGATAGGCCAGGCCACTATGGCTACACCTTC
>15|TRBJ2-5|TRBD1|TRBV18|NA
CASSLNRDSQETQYF
TGTGCCAGCTCACTTAACCGGGACAGCCAAGAGACCCAGTACTTC
>16|TRBJ2-3|TRBD2|TRBV5-6|NA
CASSLRLAGYTDTQYF
TGTGCCAGCAGCTTGCGGCTAGCGGGATACACAGATACGCAGTATTTT
>17|TRBJ2-7|TRBD1|TRBV5-1|NA
CASSLAGTGGASYEQYF
TGCGCCAGCAGCTTGGCCGGGACAGGGGGCGCTTCATACGAGCAGTACTTC
>15|TRBJ2-5|TRBD2|TRBV3-1/TRBV3-2|once
CASSQTSGWQETQYF
TGTGCCAGCAGCCAAACTAGCGGGTGGCAAGAGACCCAGTACTTC
>16|TRBJ2-3|NA|TRBV7-2|NA
CASSLVGPSNGGTQYF
TGTGCCAGCAGCTTGGTGGGTCCCTCAAACGGCGGTACGCAGTATTTT
>17|TRBJ2-7|TRBD1|TRBV27|NA
CASSLVSGGSWAYEQYF
TGTGCCAGCAGTTTAGTTTCAGGGGGCAGTTGGGCCTACGAGCAGTACTTC
>16|TRBJ2-1|TRBD1|TRBV6-1|once
CASSAQGDLTYNEQFF
TGTGCCAGCAGTGCCCAGGGGGATTTGACCTACAATGAGCAGTTCTTC
>14|TRBJ2-7|TRBD1|TRBV19|NA
CASSSGGQGVEQYF
TGTGCCAGTAGTTCGGGGGGACAGGGGGTCGAGCAGTACTTC
>15|TRBJ2-3|TRBD1|TRBV5-1|NA
CASSNRQGNTDTQYF
TGCGCCAGCAGCAACCGACAGGGGAACACAGATACGCAGTATTTT
>14|TRBJ2-7|NA|TRBV7-2|NA
CASSLRGLGYEQYF
TGTGCCAGCAGCTTACGGGGACTTGGCTACGAGCAGTACTTC
>19|TRBJ1-4|TRBD1|TRBV19|NA
CASSTQGARFFSTNEKLFF
TGTGCCAGTAGTACACAGGGGGCCCGCTTTTTTTCAACTAATGAAAAACTGTTTTTT
>15|TRBJ2-7|NA|TRBV28|NA
CASSQTPGVTYEQYF
TGTGCCAGCAGTCAAACCCCGGGGGTCACCTACGAGCAGTACTTC
>17|TRBJ1-2|NA|TRBV30|NA
CAWATTGLRLYSLGYTF
TGTGCCTGGGCTACAACAGGGTTAAGGTTATATTCCCTTGGCTACACCTTC
>15|TRBJ1-5|NA|TRBV4-1|NA
CASISKLLGRQPQHF
TGCGCCAGCATCTCCAAGTTACTAGGGAGGCAGCCCCAGCATTTT
>17|TRBJ1-5|TRBD1|TRBV19|once
CASSIDGTGYSNQPQHF
TGTGCCAGTAGTATAGATGGGACAGGGTATAGCAATCAGCCCCAGCATTTT
>17|TRBJ1-5|TRBD1|TRBV30|NA
CAWSVRWTGPSNQPQHF
TGTGCCTGGAGTGTAAGGTGGACAGGGCCGAGCAATCAGCCCCAGCATTTT
>14|TRBJ1-1|NA|TRBV18|once
CASSPGQLDTEAFF
TGTGCCAGCTCACCAGGGCAATTAGACACTGAAGCTTTCTTT
>16|TRBJ2-2|TRBD2|TRBV5-1|NA
CASSFSSGGFTGELFF
TGCGCCAGCAGCTTTTCTAGCGGGGGGTTCACCGGGGAGCTGTTTTTT
>15|TRBJ2-6|NA|TRBV7-2|NA
CASSPGGPGANVLTF
TGTGCCAGCAGTCCCGGGGGGCCTGGGGCCAACGTCCTGACTTTC
>15|TRBJ1-5|TRBD1|TRBV19|NA
CASSMGQSSNQPQHF
TGTGCCAGTAGTATGGGACAGAGTAGCAATCAGCCCCAGCATTTT
>17|TRBJ1-2|NA|TRBV3-1/TRBV3-2|NA
CASSADGRWTGNYGYTF
TGTGCCAGCAGCGCGGACGGGAGGTGGACTGGTAACTATGGCTACACCTTC
>14|TRBJ2-7|TRBD1|TRBV10-2|NA
CANLGTGNSYEQYF
TGCGCCAACCTCGGGACAGGGAACTCCTACGAGCAGTACTTC
>14|TRBJ1-2|NA|TRBV2|NA
CASSEEGHSYGYTF
TGTGCCAGCAGTGAAGAGGGGCATAGCTATGGCTACACCTTC
>14|TRBJ1-4|NA|TRBV19|NA
CASMGPPTNEKLFF
TGTGCCAGTATGGGGCCGCCAACTAATGAAAAACTGTTTTTT
>14|TRBJ2-5|TRBD2|TRBV15|NA
CATSTGLGGETQYF
TGTGCCACCAGCACGGGACTAGGAGGGGAGACCCAGTACTTC
>14|TRBJ2-6|NA|TRBV6-5|once
CASRRRPGANVLTF
TGTGCCAGCAGACGCAGGCCTGGGGCCAACGTCCTGACTTTC
>15|TRBJ1-2|NA|TRBV7-8|NA
CASSLYSKTNYGYTF
TGTGCCAGCAGCCTCTACTCCAAAACTAACTATGGCTACACCTTC
>13|TRBJ1-2|NA|TRBV18|NA
CASSPPEHYGYTF
TGTGCCAGCTCACCACCGGAGCACTATGGCTACACCTTC
>13|TRBJ1-1|TRBD1|TRBV5-4|once
CASSRGQGTEAFF
TGTGCCAGCAGCAGAGGACAGGGGACTGAAGCTTTCTTT
>15|TRBJ2-7|NA|TRBV27|NA
CASSENSLRPHEQYF
TGTGCCAGCAGTGAGAACAGTCTCCGACCCCACGAGCAGTACTTC
>13|TRBJ2-1|NA|TRBV5-4|NA
CATSNTVGYEQFF
TGTGCCACCTCAAATACAGTGGGCTATGAGCAGTTCTTC
>16|TRBJ2-5|TRBD2|TRBV30|NA
CAWTALAGGRQETQYF
TGTGCCTGGACGGCCCTAGCGGGGGGGCGCCAAGAGACCCAGTACTTC
>19|TRBJ1-6|NA|TRBV10-1|NA
CASRMTGPRGTSYNSPLHF
TGCGCCAGCAGGATGACCGGGCCCCGGGGGACCTCCTATAATTCACCCCTCCACTTT
>15|TRBJ2-1|NA|TRBV5-4|NA
CASSLVAGENNEQFF
TGTGCCAGCAGCTTGGTGGCAGGGGAAAACAATGAGCAGTTCTTC
>13|TRBJ1-2|NA|TRBV5-1|once
CASSLGPGRGYTF
TGCGCCAGCAGCTTAGGCCCAGGGCGAGGCTACACCTTC
>14|TRBJ1-2|TRBD1|TRBV19|few
CASSIAQQGNGYTF
TGTGCCAGTAGTATTGCGCAACAGGGGAATGGCTACACCTTC
>15|TRBJ2-7|TRBD1|TRBV10-2|once
CASMFAPGTAYEQYF
TGCGCCAGCATGTTTGCTCCCGGGACAGCCTACGAGCAGTACTTC
>13|TRBJ1-1|NA|TRBV12-3/TRBV12-4|NA
CASSAGGDTEAFF
TGTGCCAGCAGTGCCGGGGGAGACACTGAAGCTTTCTTT
>17|TRBJ2-6|TRBD2|TRBV19|NA
CASSYLAGGSGANVLTF
TGTGCCAGTAGTTATCTAGCGGGGGGATCTGGGGCCAACGTCCTGACTTTC
>16|TRBJ1-2|NA|TRBV28|NA
CASSPTILRGIYGYTF
TGTGCCAGCAGTCCCACCATCCTTAGAGGTATCTATGGCTACACCTTC
>15|TRBJ2-7|NA|TRBV14|NA
CASSQERSSIYEQYF
TGTGCCAGCAGCCAAGAAAGGAGTAGTATCTACGAGCAGTACTTC